This T cell receptor beta chain was identified in a study of control samples from healthy donors and cancer patients. Germline CDR1 LGHNT, CDR2 FRNRAP. CDR3 length: 16 amino acids. Germline trimming cut 0 bases from V and 4 bases from J; bases unmatched to any gene: 3. Produced via immunoSEQ multiplex PCR; TCRdb's table is partial and in-frame only. The table has tens of thousands of clones, about nine tenths seen once; the top ten hold about 9.5%. This sequence originates from a woman in her fifties or sixties with colorectal cancer. Sequenced: PBMCs. The V gene is TRBV12-5, the J gene TRBJ1-5, with TRBD1 matching over 10 bases. The CDR3: CASGLVGQGPNQPQHF. In DNA form, the CDR3 reads TGTGCTAGTGGTTTGGTGGGACAGGGGCCTAATCAGCCCCAGCATTTT.